This T cell receptor (beta chain) was recorded in a study of shared clonotypes between healthy human individuals. Background on the study: CD8 memory received one plate per donor, CD8 naive two, CD4 memory three and CD4 naive three.

Germline CDR1 and CDR2: LNHDA and SQIVND (reference sequence). The trim removed 6 bases at V and 2 bases at J, leaving 12 bases unmatched. The CDR3 consists of 18 residues. Terminally differentiated effector memory CD45RA+ cells were excluded from the naive CD8 cells, which were CD45RO-negative and positively selected for CCR7. Researchers divided each subset's genomic DNA evenly across several immunoSEQ plates. Sequencing was performed with immunoSEQ multiplex PCR; in TCRdb, only in-frame clones are kept and a portion is missing. The sample includes around 620,000 clones, 85% to 95% of them seen just once.

The sample was naive CD8+ T cells sorted from blood. The receptor was isolated from a woman in her 30s in good health. The chain has TRBV19 and TRBJ2-1, with 11 bases that match TRBD1. CDR3 nucleotides: TGTGCCAGTAGGGGAGGACAGGGGGCTAGCCGTCCCTACAATGAGCAGTTCTTC. Translating gives CASRGGQGASRPYNEQFF.